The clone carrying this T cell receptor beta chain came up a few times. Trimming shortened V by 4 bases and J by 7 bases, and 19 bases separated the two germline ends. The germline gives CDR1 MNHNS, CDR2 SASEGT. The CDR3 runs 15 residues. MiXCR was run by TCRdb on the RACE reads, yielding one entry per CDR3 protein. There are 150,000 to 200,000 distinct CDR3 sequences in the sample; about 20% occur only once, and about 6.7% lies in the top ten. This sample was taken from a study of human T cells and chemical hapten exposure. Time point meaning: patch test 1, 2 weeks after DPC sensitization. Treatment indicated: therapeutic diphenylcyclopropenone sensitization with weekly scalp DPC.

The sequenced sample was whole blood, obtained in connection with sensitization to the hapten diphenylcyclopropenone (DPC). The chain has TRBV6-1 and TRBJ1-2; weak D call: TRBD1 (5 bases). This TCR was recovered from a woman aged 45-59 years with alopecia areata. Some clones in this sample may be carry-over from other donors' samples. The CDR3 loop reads CASSALLTTASGYTF. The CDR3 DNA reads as TGTGCCAGCAGTGCGCTCCTAACGACAGCATCTGGCTACACCTTC.